The 18 T cell receptor beta chains in this list originate from one sample, sequenced in a study of early T cells in non-severe SARS-CoV-2 infection. TCRdb recomputed calls from the 5' RACE reads with MiXCR, one row per CDR3 protein. The repertoire consists of about 110,000 distinct CDR3 sequences, with roughly an eighth occurring once and the leading ten covering around 3.7%. Sequencing used whole blood, obtained at baseline. The source is an adult who was a healthcare worker with PCR-confirmed SARS-CoV-2 infection or an uninfected control (not recorded which).

This clonotype was detected a few times. The chain combines TRBV19 with TRBJ1-2; the D is unclear. Germline CDR1 is LNHDA and CDR2 is SQIVND (reference sequence). V gave up 6 bases and J gave up 6 bases, with 11 bases separating them. CDR3 length equals 12 residues. The CDR3 loop reads CASRQVGDGYTF. The CDR3 DNA follows: TGTGCCAGTAGGCAGGTCGGGGATGGCTACACCTTC.

This clonotype was detected a few times. V is TRBV12-3 or TRBV12-4 and J is TRBJ2-5; D might be TRBD1 or TRBD2, each matching 6 bases. V dropped 6 bases and J dropped 1 base, with 18 bases sitting between them. CDR3 length equals 16 residues. DNA for the CDR3: TGTGCCAGCAGCACCGACCTGGGGGGCGGCCAAGAGACCCAGTACTTC. Its protein product is CASSTDLGGGQETQYF.

This clonotype was detected a few times. The chain links TRBV6-6 to TRBJ1-1, with D tentatively TRBD1 (6 bases). Germline CDR1 MNHNY, CDR2 SVGAGI (reference sequence). Trimming stripped 7 bases from V and 1 base from J, with 10 bases between. This CDR3 is built from 13 residues. The CDR3 is CASKNRENTEAFF. The CDR3 nucleotides are TGTGCCAGCAAGAACAGGGAGAACACTGAAGCTTTCTTT.

The genes are TRBV9 and TRBJ1-1; no firm D call. CDR3 length equals 13 residues. Trimming stripped 1 base from V and 2 bases from J, with 6 bases between. Germline assignment: CDR1 SGDLS and CDR2 YYNGEE. CDR3 bases: TGTGCCAGCAGCGTAACGGAAAACACTGAAGCTTTCTTT. The encoded protein is CASSVTENTEAFF.

This clonotype was seen a handful of times. This rearrangement joins TRBV29-1 to TRBJ2-7; 8 bases map to TRBD2. With 7 bases clipped from V and 3 bases from J, the junction kept 11 bases outside the gene matches. The CDR3 loop spans 14 amino acids. Germline CDR1 SQVTM, CDR2 ANQGSEA. The CDR3 loop reads CSALTREGHYEQYF. The CDR3, as DNA: TGCAGCGCCCTAACCCGGGAGGGCCACTACGAGCAGTACTTC.

This clonotype was recorded once. V gene TRBV3-1 combines with J gene TRBJ1-2; D is uncertain. The CDR3 spans 12 residues. The germline V gene encodes CDR1 LGHDT and CDR2 YNNKEL (reference sequence). The V and J ends lost 0 bases and 8 bases respectively, with 7 bases between them. CDR3 amino acids: CASSQDQRGYTF. The CDR3, as DNA: TGTGCCAGCAGCCAAGATCAAAGAGGCTACACCTTC.

In its sample, this clonotype was seen a few times. V gene TRBV7-9 combines with J gene TRBJ2-1, with 7 bases that match TRBD1. In germline, CDR1 is SEHNR, CDR2 FQNEAQ (reference sequence). The CDR3 sequence is 15 residues long. With 6 bases clipped from V and 4 bases from J, the junction kept 9 bases outside the gene matches. CDR3 loop: CASSFDRALYNEQFF. The DNA of the CDR3 is TGTGCCAGCAGTTTCGACAGGGCGCTTTACAATGAGCAGTTCTTC.

The table lists this clonotype with a few counts. The chain carries TRBV12-3 or TRBV12-4 and TRBJ2-7, with TRBD2 matching 12 bases. The CDR3 totals 19 residues. The V segment lost 6 bases and the J segment 3 bases; nucleotides outside the gene matches: 18. The CDR3 sequence is CASSPPPVLAGGVRYEQYF. The DNA of the CDR3 is TGTGCCAGCAGCCCTCCCCCTGTACTAGCGGGGGGCGTCCGCTACGAGCAGTACTTC.

CDR3 residues: CSARPRDTGELFF. Here the CDR3 DNA reads TGCAGTGCTAGGCCCCGGGACACCGGGGAGCTGTTTTTT. The rearrangement links TRBV20-1 to TRBJ2-2; no clear D. V was trimmed by 3 bases and J by 3 bases, leaving 8 bases between them. The CDR3 extends over 13 amino acids. The germline CDR1 and CDR2 sequences are DFQATT and SNEGSKA (reference sequence).

The chain is built from TRBV7-9 and TRBJ2-3; 8 positions agree with TRBD1. Germline trimming cut 2 bases from V and 2 bases from J; bases unmatched to any gene: 9. The length of the CDR3 is 17 residues. Germline V CDR1 and CDR2: SEHNR, FQNEAQ (reference sequence). In DNA form, the CDR3 reads TGTGCCAGCAGCTTAACCCCGGCAGGGGGCAACACAGATACGCAGTATTTT. Its translation: CASSLTPAGGNTDTQYF.

This clonotype was counted only a few times. The chain links TRBV7-8 to TRBJ2-7; no clear D gene. The CDR3 is 12 amino acids. The germline gives CDR1 SGHVS, CDR2 FQNEAQ. The V end lost 2 bases, the J end lost 3 bases, and 5 bases lay between the germline ends. The CDR3 DNA reads TGTGCCAGCAGCTTATACTACTACGAGCAGTACTTC. This encodes CASSLYYYEQYF.

This clonotype was seen a single time. One end of the junction fails to match germline, which may point to a read error. V and J are TRBV6-5 and TRBJ1-2; D is possibly TRBD1 (6 bases). Germline assignment: CDR1 MNHEY and CDR2 SVGAGI. This CDR3 region has 12 residues. CDR3 DNA: TGTGCCAGCAGCCTAAATCGACAGGCCCTATTTTTC. Translating gives CASSLNRQALFF.

The chain links TRBV2 to TRBJ2-2; D is possibly TRBD2 (6 bases). CDR1 SNHLY and CDR2 FYNNEI come from the germline V gene. V gave up 7 bases and J gave up 5 bases, with 17 bases separating them. The CDR3 runs to 15 residues. Written as DNA, the CDR3 is TGTGCCAGCAAACAGCAGGGACTTTCTACCGGGGAGCTGTTTTTT. It encodes CASKQQGLSTGELFF.

The chain carries TRBV5-1 and TRBJ2-4; D not certain. The CDR3 runs to 12 residues. Germline CDR1 reads SGHRS; CDR2 reads YFSETQ. The ends were cut back, 4 bases at V and 1 base at J, with 3 bases in the middle. The CDR3 sequence: CASSGAKNIQYF. As DNA, the CDR3 is TGCGCCAGCAGCGGGGCCAAAAACATTCAGTACTTC.

This clonotype was counted a few times. The J gene is TRBJ2-2, the V gene TRBV2, with TRBD1 identical over 8 bases. The ends lost 3 bases at V and 5 bases at J; junction bases unmatched: 5. The CDR3 extends over 15 amino acids. The germline V gene has CDR1 SNHLY and CDR2 FYNNEI. CDR3 sequence (DNA): TGTGCCAGCAGTGACGCAGGGGGCGAAACCGGGGAGCTGTTTTTT. Protein product: CASSDAGGETGELFF.

This clonotype was detected only a few times. Here the CDR3 reads CASSFLQQGTEAFF. DNA for the CDR3: TGTGCCAGCAGTTTCTTACAACAGGGCACTGAAGCTTTCTTT. This sequence joins TRBV6-5 and TRBJ1-1, with a tentative D call TRBD1 (6 bases). The germline V gene has CDR1 MNHEY and CDR2 SVGAGI. The CDR3 consists of 14 residues. V dropped 4 bases and J dropped 4 bases, with 13 bases sitting between them.

The CDR3 sequence is CASSRKAGRGTEAFF. CDR3 bases: TGTGCCAGCAGCAGAAAAGCCGGACGGGGCACTGAAGCTTTCTTT. The V gene is TRBV6-2 or TRBV6-3, the J gene TRBJ1-1; no definite D call. V was shortened by 6 bases and J by 4 bases, with 18 bases between the two germline ends. The length of the CDR3 is 15 residues. The V gene's germline CDR1 is MNHEY and CDR2 SVGEGT.

This rearrangement joins TRBV20-1 to TRBJ1-1; 10 bases are a match to TRBD1. The CDR3 runs to 12 residues. V gave up 5 bases and J gave up 6 bases; unmatched junction bases: 3. CDR1 is DFQATT, CDR2 SNEGSKA, per germline (reference sequence). CDR3 bases: TGCAGTGCTCCTGGGACAGGGGCTGAAGCTTTCTTT. It translates to CSAPGTGAEAFF.